The source of this T cell receptor (beta chain) is a study of CD8 T cells in ankylosing spondylitis (dated by TCRdb to 2015 to 2018). For the study in its entirety: T cell receptor beta repertoires were profiled in healthy donors and ankylosing spondylitis patients so that disease-linked TCR variants could be found. Samples of peripheral blood were taken, and for ankylosing spondylitis patients, synovial fluid was collected as well. The full study cohort comprised around 25 ankylosing spondylitis patients and 85 to 120 healthy donors.

TCRdb shows the sequencer as Illumina HiSeq 2500. Quantitative 5'-RACE with molecular barcodes was the method used to prepare the TCR beta libraries. The published analysis was carried out like this. To identify disease-linked TCR variants, a new computational method was used, one built on a probabilistic model of VDJ rearrangement. TCRdb reprocessing: public reads trimmed at Q25 with fastp, clones called with MiXCR, in-frame beta chains kept. Rows matching on CDR3 protein sequence are summarized as one entry with the most common DNA and genes. These V and J calls are TCRdb output, not the study's own analysis. The sample table holds about 340,000 distinct CDR3 sequences, of which 14% to 15% were seen once. The ten largest clones capture approximately 1% of the sample. This clonotype was observed at least ten times. Its antigen is still unknown. No per-base quality is available; no much larger clone lies one base away.

What the authors observed across the whole study: Blood from ankylosing spondylitis patients appeared to be characterized by a TCR beta motif made up of several highly homologous amino acid variants. Some TCR beta motif variants had previously been reported in synovial fluid and blood of reactive arthritis patients, which suggested common disease-initiation mechanisms. The disease-linked clones were reported to be significantly enriched in matched synovial fluid samples from ankylosing spondylitis patients. In peripheral blood, the disease-linked clones were found at relatively low frequencies and had a CD8+ phenotype.

The sequenced material came from blood, either unsorted or a sorted T cell fraction (not recorded which). The receptor's source is a male donor with ankylosing spondylitis or in good health (not recorded which).

The DNA sequence is as follows: TGTGCCAGCAGCTTGGCGGCTGTCTCCTACGAGCAGTACTTC. Translation gives CASSLAAVSYEQYF. Recombination connected TRBV5-5 to TRBJ2-7; the D gene cannot be named for sure. Including the terminal cysteine and phenylalanine, the CDR3 comprises 14 residues. The DNA shown is the 42-base CDR3, in frame from base 1. Sequences SGHKS (CDR1) and YYEKEE (CDR2) are obtained from the germline V gene (reference sequence). V and J are truncated by 0 bases and 0 bases respectively, leaving an intervening sequence of 7 bases.